These T cell receptor beta chains were read from a single sample in a study of cytomegalovirus exposure and HLA in healthy donors. The table came from immunoSEQ multiplex PCR; TCRdb's copy has only in-frame clones and leaves some out. The top ten hold under 2.5% of the sample, which has 70,000 to 95,000 clones, 75% to 85% seen once. The sequenced sample was PBMCs. Receptors originate from a man aged 18 to 29 in good health and CMV-seronegative. The CDR3 runs from the conserved cysteine through the conserved F or W. A D gene is named only where the DNA matches it firmly. Clone size is given for some rows only: seen once, a few or many times, or a class if the clone is expanded.

clone_size	j_call	v_call	d_call	cdr3_nt	cdr3_aa
NA	TRBJ1-4	TRBV28	NA	TGTGCCAGCAATGATTACTCGCTAACTAATGAAAAACTGTTTTTT	CASNDYSLTNEKLFF
NA	TRBJ1-5	TRBV6-6	TRBD1	TGTGCCAGCAGTCTCAGGGGGCGCGATCAGCCCCAGCATTTT	CASSLRGRDQPQHF
NA	TRBJ2-3	TRBV7-2	TRBD1	TGTGCCAGCATCAGGGGACAGGGGCGAGATACGCAGTATTTT	CASIRGQGRDTQYF
NA	TRBJ1-4	TRBV12-5	TRBD1	TGTGCTAGTGGTTTGGTAAGGGACAGGCATGAAAAACTGTTTTTT	CASGLVRDRHEKLFF
few	TRBJ1-2	TRBV5-8	NA	TGTGCCAGCAGCCGCCGGCAGGCAGCCTATGGCTACACCTTC	CASSRRQAAYGYTF
once	TRBJ2-3	TRBV7-2	TRBD2	TGTGCCAGCGGCAAAGTAGCGGGGGGTGGGTACGATACGCAGTATTTT	CASGKVAGGGYDTQYF
NA	TRBJ2-5	TRBV6-1	NA	TGTGCCAGCGGGACACCGGGCCAAGAGACCCAGTACTTC	CASGTPGQETQYF
NA	TRBJ1-2	TRBV19	NA	TGTGCCAGTAGCAAGCAGGGAGGGAACTATGGCTACACCTTC	CASSKQGGNYGYTF
NA	TRBJ2-7	TRBV7-9	NA	TGTTCCAGCAGCTCAGACATAACCTACGAGCAGTACTTC	CSSSSDITYEQYF
NA	TRBJ2-1	TRBV7-7	TRBD2	TGTGCTAGCTCCTCCTGGAGCGGGAGCTCCTACAATGAGCAGTTCTTC	CASSSWSGSSYNEQFF
NA	TRBJ1-2	TRBV5-1	TRBD1	TGCGCCAGCAGCACCCAGGGACAGGGTAATGATGGCTACACCTTC	CASSTQGQGNDGYTF
NA	TRBJ1-6	TRBV5-1	TRBD1	TGCGCCAGCAGATCGGGACAGGGGAGCTCCTATAATTCACCCCTCCACTTT	CASRSGQGSSYNSPLHF
NA	TRBJ2-7	TRBV5-5	NA	TGTGCCAGCAACCTAGCCGGCTACGAGCAGTACTTC	CASNLAGYEQYF
NA	TRBJ2-2	TRBV14	NA	TGTGCCAGCAGCCAAGAAGGATTCAGGGCAGCCACCGGGGAGCTGTTTTTT	CASSQEGFRAATGELFF
NA	TRBJ1-1	TRBV9	TRBD1	TGTGCCAGCAGCGTGGAGGGGGCAGGAGGGTACACTGAAGCTTTCTTT	CASSVEGAGGYTEAFF
once	TRBJ2-2	TRBV7-3	NA	TGTGCCAGCAGCCTCACCACTGCCGGGACCGGGGAGCTGTTTTTT	CASSLTTAGTGELFF
NA	TRBJ2-7	TRBV5-5	NA	TGTGCCAGCAGCTTTGGAGGCTCCTACGAGCAGTACTTC	CASSFGGSYEQYF
few	TRBJ1-2	TRBV6-6	TRBD1	TGTGCCAGCAGGACCCGGACAGGGATTTTAAACTATGGCTACACCTTC	CASRTRTGILNYGYTF
NA	TRBJ1-1	TRBV6-1	TRBD1	TGTGCCAGCAAACAGGGGTTCGGGGCGAACACTGAAGCTTTCTTT	CASKQGFGANTEAFF
few	TRBJ2-7	TRBV6-5	NA	TGTGCCAGCAGACCTCGGGGGGCCAACACCTACGAGCAGTACTTC	CASRPRGANTYEQYF
once	TRBJ1-5	TRBV7-8	TRBD1	TGTGCCAGCACCCAGGGGGACTCTTATCAGCCCCAGCATTTT	CASTQGDSYQPQHF
NA	TRBJ2-1	TRBV14	NA	TGTGCCAGCAGCTCCGAAGGGGGTGAGCAGTTCTTC	CASSSEGGEQFF
once	TRBJ1-2	TRBV15	NA	TGTGCCACCAGCCGTGAGGCGGGGCTTAACTATGGCTACACCTTC	CATSREAGLNYGYTF
NA	TRBJ1-2	TRBV30	NA	TGTGCCTGGAGTCTGTTCTATGGCTACACCTTC	CAWSLFYGYTF
NA	TRBJ1-1	TRBV5-6	NA	TGTGCCAGCAGCTTAAGTGGCACCTCCACTGAAGCTTTCTTT	CASSLSGTSTEAFF
once	TRBJ1-2	TRBV19	NA	TGTGCCAGTAGTATTAGTCCGCTTAACTATGGCTACACCTTC	CASSISPLNYGYTF
NA	TRBJ1-5	TRBV7-9	NA	TGTGCCAGCAGCCCGAACACTAGAAATCAGCCCCAGCATTTT	CASSPNTRNQPQHF
once	TRBJ1-4	TRBV6-5	TRBD1	TGTGCCAGCAGGTACAGGGGGACTAATGAAAAACTGTTTTTT	CASRYRGTNEKLFF
NA	TRBJ2-3	TRBV5-8	NA	TGTGCCACCCCAAGGCTGGGTGGCGGGCCCCGGTCGGCAGATACGCAGTATTTT	CATPRLGGGPRSADTQYF
NA	TRBJ1-5	TRBV2	NA	TGTGCCAGCAGACTTGACACCGGTAATCAGCCCCAGCATTTT	CASRLDTGNQPQHF
NA	TRBJ1-2	TRBV7-9	TRBD1	TGTGCCAGCAGGCGGGGGACAGGCCAAGGGGGCTACACCTTC	CASRRGTGQGGYTF